The sequence of this TCR beta chain was determined in a study of blood T cell repertoires in COVID-19. On the study more broadly: Samples came from the United States, Italy and Spain, spanning acute and convalescent COVID-19. The analysed material was cDNA or gDNA that came from T cells, B-cell-depleted T cells, or PBMCs.

This clone was seen just once. Trimming took off 6 bases at V and 7 bases at J, with 12 bases between the two ends. This CDR3 has 12 residues. Germline lookup yields CDR1 KGHSH and CDR2 LQKENI. In the authors' workflow: Scientists estimated how many nucleated cells there were by amplifying reference gene primers. Only in-frame clones appear in the TCRdb table, and some are missing; sequencing was by immunoSEQ multiplex PCR. V and J calls and clone size come straight from that table; D and trimming were deduced from the DNA. This sample has tens of thousands of clones, with about four fifths found just once.

This clonotype was obtained from a woman aged 55 to 70 with acute or convalescent COVID-19. The genes are TRBV18 and TRBJ1-2; unclear D gene. Sequenced: peripheral blood. CDR3 DNA: TGTGCCAGCTCCCGGGAGGCTAGTGGCTACACCTTC. Amino acid sequence: CASSREASGYTF.